The 21 T cell receptor beta chains below were found in one sample sequenced in a study of T cell responses to AZD1222 COVID-19 vaccine. Using immunoSEQ multiplex PCR, the repertoire was profiled, and TCRdb retains in-frame clones only, with some absent. The sample yields roughly 51,000 clones, roughly 85% seen once. The specimen comprised peripheral blood, sampled 28 days after the second AZD1222 dose. The receptors shown here come from an adult who received the AZD1222 COVID-19 vaccine.

The rearrangement joins TRBV21-1 to TRBJ1-5. TRBV21-1 is flagged as a pseudogene. This CDR3 has 15 amino acids. This CDR3 is CASSGVSYSNQPQHF. In nucleotides, the CDR3 is TGTGCCAGCAGTGGTGTCAGCTATAGCAATCAGCCCCAGCATTTT.

In this sample, this clone turned up a few times. The same CDR3 also results from other DNA sequences found in this sample. The chain links TRBV7-3 to TRBJ2-3, with 13 bases that match TRBD2. Germline V CDR1 and CDR2: SGHTA, FQGTGA. V dropped 4 bases and J dropped 3; count of bases not matched to a gene: 1. This CDR3 comprises 15 residues. The CDR3 sequence is CASSSGLAGTDTQYF. CDR3 bases: TGTGCCAGCAGCTCGGGACTAGCGGGAACAGATACGCAGTATTTT.

This rearrangement joins TRBV5-1 to TRBJ1-2; TRBD1 matches at 8 bases. Germline assignment: CDR1 SGHRS and CDR2 YFSETQ. V lost 4 bases and J lost 4; bases outside the gene matches: 9. This CDR3 comprises 15 residues. In DNA, the CDR3 is TGCGCCAGCAGCCTGGCGGGGGGACAGGCCTATGGCTACACCTTC. This translates into CASSLAGGQAYGYTF.

The chain uses TRBV21-1 and TRBJ2-5; the D call TRBD2 from the table was never checked on the DNA. TRBV21-1 is a pseudogene locus. CDR3 size: 18 residues. The CDR3 DNA sequence: TGTGCCAGCAGCAAAGAGAGGGGACTAGCGGGACCTCAAGAGACCCAGTACTTC. It codes for CASSKERGLAGPQETQYF.

V gene TRBV9 combines with J gene TRBJ1-5; tentative D call: TRBD1 (6 bases). Germline CDR1 SGDLS, CDR2 YYNGEE. V was cut by 3 bases and J by 9 bases, with 16 bases left in between. The CDR3 loop spans 14 amino acids. CDR3 in DNA: TGTGCCAGCAGCGCATCCCCATCAGGGGTGCCCCAGCATTTT. It is translated as CASSASPSGVPQHF. Full variable domain (outside the CDR3, taken from reference TRBV9 and TRBJ1-5): DSGVTQTPKHLITATGQRVTLRCSPRSGDLSVYWYQQSLDQGLQFLIQYYNGEERAKGNILERFSAQQFPDLHSELNLSSLELGDSALYFCASSASPSGVPQHFGDGTRLSIL.

The chain is built from TRBV7-2 and TRBJ2-1; D gene uncertain. Between the trimmed V and J ends, which lost 5 bases and 6 bases, there was a span of 14 bases. Germline-derived CDR1 and CDR2 are SGHTA and FQGNSA. The CDR3 is made up of 14 amino acids. The CDR3 bases are TGTGCCAGCAGCCCCCACTCGGGCGGCAATGAGCAGTTCTTC. Translated: CASSPHSGGNEQFF.

The gene calls are TRBV5-1 and TRBJ2-7, with 7 bases fitting TRBD2. The CDR3 runs to 18 residues. Trimming took 1 base from V and 0 from J; bases not matched to a gene: 13. The germline V gene encodes CDR1 SGHRS and CDR2 YFSETQ. CDR3 DNA: TGCGCCAGCAGCTTGTCCCCAGCTAGCGGAGTTTACTCCTACGAGCAGTACTTC. Translated, it gives CASSLSPASGVYSYEQYF.

V and J are TRBV6-5 and TRBJ2-7; a weak D match, TRBD2 (5 bases). This CDR3 is built from 13 residues. The germline CDR1 and CDR2 sequences are MNHEY and SVGAGI. Trimming removed 6 bases at V and 1 base at J, with 10 bases between. Written as DNA, the CDR3 is TGTGCCAGCAGCTTTGGACTTTCCTACGAGCAGTACTTC. Protein product: CASSFGLSYEQYF.

In DNA, the CDR3 is TGCGCCAGCAGTGGTTCGAGCGGGAGTCCCACGCAGTATTTT. It encodes CASSGSSGSPTQYF. This chain connects TRBV10-1 to TRBJ2-3, with TRBD2 identical over 8 bases. Germline loops: CDR1 WNHNN, CDR2 SYGVQD (reference sequence). The CDR3 spans 14 residues. Trimming at V came to 4 bases and at J to 9 bases, leaving 9 bases not matched to a gene.

This sequence joins TRBV5-1 and TRBJ1-4; a possible D gene is TRBD1 (6 bases). Trimming took off 0 bases at V and 4 bases at J, with 13 bases between the two ends. CDR3 length: 16 amino acids. Germline CDR1 is SGHRS and CDR2 is YFSETQ. Here the CDR3 DNA reads TGCGCCAGCAGCTTGGGGCAAGGGGGGTTTAATGAAAAACTGTTTTTT. It codes for CASSLGQGGFNEKLFF.

The J gene is TRBJ2-7, the V gene TRBV12-3 or TRBV12-4, with unresolved D. Deletions cut 6 bases from V and 7 bases from J, with 10 bases between. The CDR3 consists of 11 residues. CDR3 in DNA: TGTGCCAGCAGCCTCCTCGGGGAGCAGTACTTC. It is translated as CASSLLGEQYF.

This chain links TRBV5-1 with TRBJ2-7; possible D gene TRBD2, 6 bases. With 4 bases removed from V and 0 bases from J, the gap between germline ends came to 14 bases. This CDR3 spans 15 amino acids. Germline CDR1 reads SGHRS; CDR2 reads YFSETQ. This CDR3 is CASSIASEASYEQYF. The CDR3 DNA sequence: TGCGCCAGCAGCATAGCTAGCGAGGCCTCCTACGAGCAGTACTTC.

The chain recombines TRBV24-1 with TRBJ2-7; D is possibly TRBD1 (5 bases). The germline V and J ends were trimmed by 3 bases and 2 bases, with 7 bases remaining between them. CDR1 KGHDR and CDR2 SFDVKD come from the germline V gene. The CDR3 consists of 13 residues. This CDR3 is CATSDMDTYEQYF. The CDR3, as DNA: TGTGCCACCAGTGATATGGACACCTACGAGCAGTACTTC.

V and J are TRBV2 and TRBJ2-2; weak D call: TRBD2 (5 bases). CDR1 is SNHLY and CDR2 is FYNNEI in the germline V gene. V dropped 6 bases and J dropped 9 bases, with 17 bases sitting between them. This CDR3 has 14 residues. This chain's CDR3 is CASRTPLLARELFF. CDR3 DNA: TGTGCCAGCAGAACCCCCTTGCTAGCCCGGGAGCTGTTTTTT.

The gene calls are TRBV10-3 and TRBJ2-7, with 10 bases that match TRBD2. The J segment lost 4 bases and the V segment lost 3 bases, leaving 3 bases of the junction unmatched. The germline V gene has CDR1 ENHRY and CDR2 SYGVKD. CDR3 length equals 14 residues. CDR3 in DNA: TGTGCCATCAGTGAATCTAGCGGGAGATACGAGCAGTACTTC. Protein: CAISESSGRYEQYF.

This chain uses TRBV7-3 with TRBJ2-5, with 7 bases identical to TRBD1. V shed 5 bases and J 4 bases; nucleotides not matched to a gene: 10. The germline V gene encodes CDR1 SGHTA and CDR2 FQGTGA. This CDR3 is 15 amino acids long. The CDR3 loop reads CASSPQTTGSETQYF. The CDR3 nucleotides read TGTGCCAGCAGCCCGCAAACGACAGGGTCAGAGACCCAGTACTTC.

This chain links TRBV9 with TRBJ2-5; no reliable D call. Trimming removed 0 bases from V and 1 base from J, with 7 bases in between. CDR1 SGDLS and CDR2 YYNGEE come from the germline V gene. The CDR3 runs 14 residues. CDR3 DNA sequence: TGTGCCAGCAGCGTAGGTTTAGGCCAAGAGACCCAGTACTTC. This codes for CASSVGLGQETQYF.

V gene TRBV6-5 combines with J gene TRBJ2-1, with 9 positions matching TRBD1. The CDR3 extends over 15 amino acids. Germline values: CDR1 MNHEY, CDR2 SVGAGI. The J segment lost 7 bases and the V segment lost 5 bases, leaving 9 bases of the junction unmatched. The CDR3 protein is CASSPGTGTFNEQFF. The DNA of the CDR3 is TGTGCCAGCAGTCCCGGGACAGGGACTTTTAATGAGCAGTTCTTC.

The chain is built from TRBV7-6 and TRBJ2-7; 9 bases agree with TRBD1. The CDR3 runs 17 residues. The ends lost 0 bases at V and 3 bases at J; junction bases unmatched: 9. In germline, CDR1 is SGHVS, CDR2 FNYEAQ. Here the CDR3 DNA reads TGTGCCAGCAGCTTAGCGTGGGGACAGGGAGCGCGCTACGAGCAGTACTTC. Protein product: CASSLAWGQGARYEQYF.

The genes are TRBV5-4 and TRBJ2-7; 7 bases fit TRBD1. Germline CDR1 and CDR2: SGHNT and YYREEE (reference sequence). The CDR3 length is 14 residues. J was trimmed by 5 bases and V by 4 bases; bases with no gene match: 9. As DNA, the CDR3 is TGTGCCAGCAGCCACGGGTCAGGGGGTCACGAGCAGTACTTC. Amino acids: CASSHGSGGHEQYF.

The gene calls are TRBV7-9 and TRBJ2-3; TRBD1 aligns across 10 bases. Unmatched junction bases numbered 7, after V lost 6 bases and J lost 4 bases. Looked up from germline, CDR1 is SEHNR and CDR2 is FQNEAQ (reference sequence). The CDR3 sequence is 15 residues long. CDR3 in amino acids: CASRAGTGASDTQYF. The DNA for the CDR3 is TGTGCCAGCAGAGCCGGGACAGGGGCCTCAGATACGCAGTATTTT. Together with reference TRBV7-9 and TRBJ2-3, the CDR3 gives the full variable domain: DTGVSQNPRHKITKRGQNVTFRCDPISEHNRLYWYRQTLGQGPEFLTYFQNEAQLEKSRLLSDRFSAERPKGSFSTLEIQRTEQGDSAMYLCASRAGTGASDTQYFGPGTRLTVL.